The clone carrying this TCR beta chain was observed a handful of times. As yet, its antigen is unknown. This entry comes from a study of early T cells in non-severe SARS-CoV-2 infection. Study summary: The input, bulk RNA from unsorted whole blood, was sequenced, and chains were unpaired. Regarding the study as a whole: Anti-spike CD8 responses were favored by VDJdb matching, which missed private and CD4 specificities.

Unique molecular identifiers (one per individual cDNA molecule) were attached. TCRdb fed the 5' RACE reads into MiXCR, producing one record per CDR3 protein. Of 63,000 or so distinct CDR3 sequences listed, over 9.5% were seen once; the top ten hold 4.5% to 7%. Trimming took 5 bases from V and 9 from J, leaving 11 bases between them. CDR3 length equals 12 residues. The J gene is TRBJ1-5, the V gene TRBV12-3 or TRBV12-4, with unresolved D. The origin of this receptor is an adult who was a healthcare worker with PCR-confirmed SARS-CoV-2 infection or an uninfected control (not recorded which). Sample: whole blood, taken at baseline. The CDR3 here is CASSRAKRPQHF. In DNA, the CDR3 is TGTGCCAGCAGTCGGGCGAAACGGCCCCAGCATTTT.